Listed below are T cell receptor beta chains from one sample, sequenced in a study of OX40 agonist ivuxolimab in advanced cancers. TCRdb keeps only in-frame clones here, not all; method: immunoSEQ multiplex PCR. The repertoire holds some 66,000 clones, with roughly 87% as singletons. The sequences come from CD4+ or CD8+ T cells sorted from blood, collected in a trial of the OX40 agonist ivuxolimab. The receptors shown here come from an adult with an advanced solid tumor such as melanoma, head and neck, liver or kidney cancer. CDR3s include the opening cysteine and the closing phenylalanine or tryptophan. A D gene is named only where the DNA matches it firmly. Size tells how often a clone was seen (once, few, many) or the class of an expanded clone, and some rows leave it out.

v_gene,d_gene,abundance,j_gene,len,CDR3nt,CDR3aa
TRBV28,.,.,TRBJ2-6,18,TGTGCCAGCAGCCCCTTAGGGGGAGGGCCCTCTGGGGCCAACGTCCTGACTTTC,CASSPLGGGPSGANVLTF
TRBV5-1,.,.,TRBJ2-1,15,TGCGCCAGCAGCTTTAGAACGGGAGTGGACAATGAGCAGTTCTTC,CASSFRTGVDNEQFF
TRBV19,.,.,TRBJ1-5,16,TGTGCCAGTAGTATGGGGTTGGGGGGGAGAGGTCAGCCCCAGCATTTT,CASSMGLGGRGQPQHF
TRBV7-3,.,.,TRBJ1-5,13,TGTGCCACCCCGGAGGGGATTCATCAGCCCCAGCATTTT,CATPEGIHQPQHF
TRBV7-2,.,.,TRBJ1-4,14,TGTGCCAGCAGCCACCGGGACGGAAATGAAAAACTGTTTTTT,CASSHRDGNEKLFF
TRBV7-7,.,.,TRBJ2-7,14,TGTGCCAGCAGCTTAGACCCTTCCGGCTACGAGCAGTACTTC,CASSLDPSGYEQYF
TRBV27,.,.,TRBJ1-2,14,TGTGCCAGCAGTTCAGCGCAGGGAGGCTATGGCTACACCTTC,CASSSAQGGYGYTF
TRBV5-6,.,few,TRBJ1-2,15,TGTGCCAGCAGCCGGCTTGCCAGAGCTAACTATGGCTACACCTTC,CASSRLARANYGYTF
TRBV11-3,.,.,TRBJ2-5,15,TGTGCCAGCAGTCCGTTGCAGGGCCCGGGGGCGGCCCAGTACTTC,CASSPLQGPGAAQYF
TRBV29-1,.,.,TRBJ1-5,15,TGCAGCGTTGAGTTCACGGGGGAGAGCAATCAGCCCCAGCATTTT,CSVEFTGESNQPQHF
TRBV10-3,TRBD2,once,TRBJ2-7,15,TGTGCCATCAGTGGACTAGCGGGAAGCTCCTACGAGCAGTACTTC,CAISGLAGSSYEQYF
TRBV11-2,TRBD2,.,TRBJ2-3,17,TGTGCCAGCAGCCCGGGACTAGCGGGAGGACGAGCAGATACGCAGTATTTT,CASSPGLAGGRADTQYF
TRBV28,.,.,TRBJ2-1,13,TGTGCCAGCAGTTCGGGTAGCAGAGATGAGCAGTTCTTC,CASSSGSRDEQFF
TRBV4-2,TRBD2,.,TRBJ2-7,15,TGTGCCAGCAGCTTGCCGGGACTAGCTAGCTACGAGCAGTACTTC,CASSLPGLASYEQYF
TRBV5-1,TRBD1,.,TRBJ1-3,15,TGCGCCAGCAGCTTGGGAGGACAGGGGGCGAACACCATATATTTT,CASSLGGQGANTIYF
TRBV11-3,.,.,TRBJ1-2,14,TGTGCCAGCAGCTGGTCAGGGGACTACTATGGCTACACCTTC,CASSWSGDYYGYTF
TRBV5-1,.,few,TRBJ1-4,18,TGCGCCAGCAGCTTGGCCGGGACATATTTCGCAACTAATGAAAAACTGTTTTTT,CASSLAGTYFATNEKLFF
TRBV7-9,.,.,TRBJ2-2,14,TGTGCCAGCACTTTTCAGGGGACGACCGGGGAGCTGTTTTTT,CASTFQGTTGELFF
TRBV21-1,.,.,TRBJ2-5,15,TGTGCCAGCGCCTCTTGGACTAGCGGGAGTGAGACCCAGTACTTC,CASASWTSGSETQYF
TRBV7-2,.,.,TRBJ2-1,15,TGTGCCAGCCGCTCCGGAGTGAGCTCCTACAATGAGCAGTTCTTC,CASRSGVSSYNEQFF
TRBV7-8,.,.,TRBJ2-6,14,TGTGCCAGCAGCTTCGGGTCTGGGGCCAACGTCCTGACTTTC,CASSFGSGANVLTF
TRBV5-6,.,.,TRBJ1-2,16,TGTGCCAGCAGCTTGTTGTCTCCACACTTAAACTATGGCTACACCTTC,CASSLLSPHLNYGYTF
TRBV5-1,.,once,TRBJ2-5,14,TGCGCCAGCAGCCCACAGACTAGTGGGGAGACCCAGTACTTC,CASSPQTSGETQYF
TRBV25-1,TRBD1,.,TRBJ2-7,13,TGTGCCAGCAGCCGGACAGGACACTACGAGCAGTACTTC,CASSRTGHYEQYF
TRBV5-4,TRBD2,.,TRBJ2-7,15,TGTGCCAGCAGCTTCGGGACTAGCATTTCCTACGAGCAGTACTTC,CASSFGTSISYEQYF
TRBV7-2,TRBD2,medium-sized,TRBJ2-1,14,TGTGCCAGCAGCACTAGCGGGAGGTTCAATGAGCAGTTCTTC,CASSTSGRFNEQFF
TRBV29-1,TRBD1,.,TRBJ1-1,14,TGCAGCGCTCCTCCTCGGACAGGGGGGACTGAAGCTTTCTTT,CSAPPRTGGTEAFF
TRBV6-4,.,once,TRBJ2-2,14,TGTGCCAGCAGGATTCGGGAAAACACCGGGGAGCTGTTTTTT,CASRIRENTGELFF
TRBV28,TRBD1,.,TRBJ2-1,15,TGTGCCAGCAGCCCCTCGGACAGGGGGATCAATGAGCAGTTCTTC,CASSPSDRGINEQFF
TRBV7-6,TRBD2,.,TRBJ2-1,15,TGTGCCAGCAGCTTAGGGGGGGGGTCCTACAATGAGCAGTTCTTC,CASSLGGGSYNEQFF
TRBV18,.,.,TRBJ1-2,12,TGTGCCAGCTCACGCGACAACTATGGCTACACCTTC,CASSRDNYGYTF
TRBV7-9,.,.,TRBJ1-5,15,TGTGCCAGCAGCAAAGACACCGGGAGCAATCAGCCCCAGCATTTT,CASSKDTGSNQPQHF
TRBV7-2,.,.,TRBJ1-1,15,TGTGCCAGCAGCTACTCTGGAGGGGGGAACACTGAAGCTTTCTTT,CASSYSGGGNTEAFF
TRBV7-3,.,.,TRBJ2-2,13,TGTGCCAGCAGCGCCCAGAACACCGGGGAGCTGTTTTTT,CASSAQNTGELFF
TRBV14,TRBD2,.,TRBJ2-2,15,TGTGCCAGCAGCCTCCTAGCGGGAGGGCCCGGGGAGCTGTTTTTT,CASSLLAGGPGELFF
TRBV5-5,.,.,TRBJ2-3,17,TGTGCCAGCAGCTTGGTTCAACCGAGGTTTAGCACAGATACGCAGTATTTT,CASSLVQPRFSTDTQYF
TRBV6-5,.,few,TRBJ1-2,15,TGTGCCAGCAGTTCCCAGGGGAAATCTAACTATGGCTACACCTTC,CASSSQGKSNYGYTF
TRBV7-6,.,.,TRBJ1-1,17,TGTGCCAGCAGTCCCAAGCACCCCGGACAGACTAGCGCCGAAGCTTTCTTT,CASSPKHPGQTSAEAFF
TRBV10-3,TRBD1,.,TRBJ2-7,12,TGTGCCATCGCCTCCGGGACAGGTGAGCAGTACTTC,CAIASGTGEQYF
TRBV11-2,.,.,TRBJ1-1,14,TGTGCCAGCAGCTTAAGCATAATGGACACTGAAGCTTTCTTT,CASSLSIMDTEAFF
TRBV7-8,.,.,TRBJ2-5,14,TGTGCCAGTAGCCGGGGACGGACCCAAGAGACCCAGTACTTC,CASSRGRTQETQYF
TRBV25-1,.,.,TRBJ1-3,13,TGTGCCAGCAGTGAACCTGTTTTGAACACCATATATTTT,CASSEPVLNTIYF
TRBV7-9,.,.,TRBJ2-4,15,TGTGCCAGCAGCTTAAACACAGTAGCCAAAAACATTCAGTACTTC,CASSLNTVAKNIQYF
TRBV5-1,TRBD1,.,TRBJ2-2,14,TGCGCCAGCAGACCCGGGACAGGTGTCGGGGAGCTGTTTTTT,CASRPGTGVGELFF
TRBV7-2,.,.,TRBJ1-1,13,TGTGCCAGCAGCTTCACTGACGGGGGTGTAGCTTTCTTT,CASSFTDGGVAFF
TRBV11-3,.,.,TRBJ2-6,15,TGTGCCAGCAGTACTAGGGACCCTGGGGCCAACGTCCTGACTTTC,CASSTRDPGANVLTF
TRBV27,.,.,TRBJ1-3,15,TGTGCCAGCAGTTTAAGTTCGGACTCTGGAAACACCATATATTTT,CASSLSSDSGNTIYF
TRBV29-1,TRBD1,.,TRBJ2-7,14,TGCAGCGTCGAAGGACAGGATAACTCCTACGAGCAGTACTTC,CSVEGQDNSYEQYF
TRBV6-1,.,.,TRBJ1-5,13,TGTGCCAGCAGTGAAGCGGCGATTCAGCCCCAGCATTTT,CASSEAAIQPQHF
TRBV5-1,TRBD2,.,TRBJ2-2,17,TGCGCCAGCAGCTTGGGGGCGGCTAGCGGAAACACCGGGGAGCTGTTTTTT,CASSLGAASGNTGELFF
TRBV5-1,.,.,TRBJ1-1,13,TGCGCCAGCAGCCCGGGACAAGGAGGTAAAGCTTTCTTT,CASSPGQGGKAFF
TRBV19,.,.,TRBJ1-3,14,TGTGCCAGTAGTATCTACGGTACTGGAAACACCATATATTTT,CASSIYGTGNTIYF
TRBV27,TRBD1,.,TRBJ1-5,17,TGTGCCAGCAGTTTAAGGGCGACAGGGGTTGGGCATCAGCCCCAGCATTTT,CASSLRATGVGHQPQHF
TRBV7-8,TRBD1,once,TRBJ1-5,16,TGTGCCAGCAGCGGATGGGACAGGGAAATGGGTCAGCCCCAGCATTTT,CASSGWDREMGQPQHF
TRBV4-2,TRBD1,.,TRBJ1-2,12,TGTGCCAGCAGGACAGGGTCCTATGGCTACACCTTC,CASRTGSYGYTF
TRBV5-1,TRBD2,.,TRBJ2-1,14,TGCGCCAGCAGCTTTAATAGCGGGACGGGTGAGCAGTTCTTC,CASSFNSGTGEQFF
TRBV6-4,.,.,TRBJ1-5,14,TGTGCCAGCAGTAAAGATTATAGCAATCAGCCCCAGCATTTT,CASSKDYSNQPQHF
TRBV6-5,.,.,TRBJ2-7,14,TGTGCCAGCAGACGGGACATCTGGGACTACGAGCAGTACTTC,CASRRDIWDYEQYF
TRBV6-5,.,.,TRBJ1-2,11,TGTGCCAGCAACAATGGACCTGACTACACCTTC,CASNNGPDYTF
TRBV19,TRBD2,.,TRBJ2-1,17,TGTGCCAGTAGTATAGGTGGCGGGAGAGGGTCCTACAATGAGCAGTTCTTC,CASSIGGGRGSYNEQFF